A selection of T cell receptor beta chains follows, all from one sample in a study of vaccination effects on CD4 cells after COVID-19. What these receptors recognize is not known. The repertoire was sequenced with immunoSEQ multiplex PCR; TCRdb's copy has only in-frame clones and lacks some. The profile shows about 65,000 clones, roughly three quarters of them singletons. This specimen was CD4+ T cells from PBMCs cultured with HCoV-NL63 spike peptides, taken before COVID-19 vaccination. The receptors were sampled from a human donor who received a COVID-19 vaccine. Each CDR3 is given with its conserved first and last residue. Fields, in order: J gene, clone size, V gene, D gene, CDR3 DNA, CDR3 protein. D genes are given only for firm matches. Size tells how often a clone was seen (once, few, many) or the class of an expanded clone, and some rows leave it out.

TRBJ2-5 once TRBV5-4 - TGTGCCAGCAGCCAAGCCCTCGGGGGGCGCCAAGAGACCCAGTACTTC CASSQALGGRQETQYF
TRBJ1-4 few TRBV10-3 - TGTGCCATCAGTGAGTCAGGAGGGGAGGAAAAACTGTTTTTT CAISESGGEEKLFF
TRBJ2-5 few TRBV6-6 - TGTGCCAGCAGTTTAATAGGGATGGAGACCCAGTACTTC CASSLIGMETQYF
TRBJ2-3 few TRBV7-9 TRBD1 TGTGCCAGCAGCCCCACCCGGAACAGGGGAACAGATACGCAGTATTTT CASSPTRNRGTDTQYF
TRBJ1-2 few TRBV7-8 - TGTGCCAGCAGCTTAGTACAATCGGGATATGGCTACACCTTC CASSLVQSGYGYTF
TRBJ1-1 - TRBV2 TRBD1 TGTGCCAGCACCATACTTCGACAGGGGAACACTGAAGCTTTCTTT CASTILRQGNTEAFF
TRBJ1-2 - TRBV7-3 - TGTGCCAGCAGCTTAGACGCTACCCCTGGGGGGGGCTACACCTTC CASSLDATPGGGYTF
TRBJ2-5 - TRBV3-1/TRBV3-2 - TGTGCCAGCAGCCAAGATGGGTTTAGTCGGGAGACCCAGTACTTC CASSQDGFSRETQYF
TRBJ1-6 - TRBV4-3 - TGCGCCAGCAGCCAAGAGCAGTTCAGTTCACCCCTCCACTTT CASSQEQFSSPLHF
TRBJ1-5 - TRBV28 - TGTGCCAGCAGAAACAGGGTTGGCAATCAGCCCCAGCATTTT CASRNRVGNQPQHF
TRBJ2-2 - TRBV7-9 - TGTGCCAGCAGCTTAAACGGGGGGAACACCGGGGAGCTGTTTTTT CASSLNGGNTGELFF
TRBJ2-5 few TRBV5-1 TRBD2 TGCGCCAGCAGCGACGCTAGCGGGGGGGTCGTCGAGACCCAGTACTTC CASSDASGGVVETQYF
TRBJ1-3 - TRBV19 - TGTGCCAGTAGTATTCCTGACGCGGGAGGCTCCGGAAACACCATATATTTT CASSIPDAGGSGNTIYF
TRBJ2-3 - TRBV9 - TGTGCCAGCAAGCCGGCACTAGGTACAGATACGCAGTATTTT CASKPALGTDTQYF
TRBJ2-1 - TRBV19 TRBD2 TGTGCCAGTACCTCGGCGGGGGGGTCCTACAATGAGCAGTTCTTC CASTSAGGSYNEQFF
TRBJ1-2 - TRBV15 TRBD1 TGTGCCACCGACCAGGACAGGAACTATGGCTACACCTTC CATDQDRNYGYTF
TRBJ1-3 - TRBV3-1/TRBV3-2 - TGTGCCAGCAGCCGAGAACCCAATACTGGAAACACCATATATTTT CASSREPNTGNTIYF
TRBJ1-4 - TRBV5-1 TRBD1 TGCGCCAGCAGCTCGGGACAGGGGGCATATACTGAAAAACTGTTTTTT CASSSGQGAYTEKLFF
TRBJ1-5 - TRBV19 TRBD1 TGTGCCAGTAGCCGGACAGGGAGCAATCAGCCCCAGCATTTT CASSRTGSNQPQHF
TRBJ2-1 - TRBV5-4 TRBD1 TGTGCCAGCAGCTTGGGACAGGGAACCTACAATGAGCAGTTCTTC CASSLGQGTYNEQFF
TRBJ1-4 - TRBV6-6 - TGTGCCAGCAGTTTTGGGGGGGATAATGAAAAACTGTTTTTT CASSFGGDNEKLFF
TRBJ2-3 - TRBV30 - TGTGCCTGGAAACGTCAACTATCTAGCACAGATACGCAGTATTTT CAWKRQLSSTDTQYF
TRBJ1-1 - TRBV18 TRBD1 TGTGCCAGCTCACGGACAGGGCCCACTGAAGCTTTCTTT CASSRTGPTEAFF
TRBJ1-1 - TRBV19 TRBD1 TGTGCCAGTAGGGAACAGGGGAAGAACACTGAAGCTTTCTTT CASREQGKNTEAFF
TRBJ1-2 - TRBV28 TRBD1 TGTGCCAGCCACACCACAGGGGGGCTTCAATCTAACTATGGCTACACCTTC CASHTTGGLQSNYGYTF
TRBJ1-2 few TRBV3-1/TRBV3-2 TRBD1 TGTGCCAGCAGCCTACGGACAGGGGGACATGGCTACACCTTC CASSLRTGGHGYTF
TRBJ1-1 - TRBV9 - TGTGCCAGCAGCGCCTTCAGGCGGGGGGACACTGAAGCTTTCTTT CASSAFRRGDTEAFF
TRBJ2-2 - TRBV5-8 - TGTGCCAGCAGCCTTAACACCGGGGAGCTGTTTTTT CASSLNTGELFF
TRBJ2-5 - TRBV5-1 TRBD2 TGCGCCAGCAGCCCGGGACTAGCGGGAGAGACCCAGTACTTC CASSPGLAGETQYF
TRBJ2-4 - TRBV19 - TGTGCCAGTAGTCATAATACTAGGGGGGAACTAGCCAAAAACATTCAGTACTTC CASSHNTRGELAKNIQYF
TRBJ2-4 once TRBV19 - TGTGCCAGTAGTCCCCGGTGGGTACCGGGCATTCAGTACTTC CASSPRWVPGIQYF
TRBJ2-2 - TRBV5-1 - TGCGCCAGCAGCCCGGACATAAACACCGGGGAGCTGTTTTTT CASSPDINTGELFF
TRBJ2-1 - TRBV30 - TGTGCCTGGAGTGCGGTTAAAAAGGGGTCCTACAATGAGCAGTTCTTC CAWSAVKKGSYNEQFF
TRBJ2-1 - TRBV5-1 TRBD2 TGCGCCAGCAGCCCAGCGGGGGTGTTTTACAATGAGCAGTTCTTC CASSPAGVFYNEQFF
TRBJ1-2 few TRBV12-3/TRBV12-4 - TGTGCCAGCAGTTTGGAGGGTAAACGGGGCTACACCTTC CASSLEGKRGYTF
TRBJ2-3 - TRBV3-1/TRBV3-2 TRBD1 TGTGCCAGCAGCCAACAGACAGGGTTGCCGCAGTATTTT CASSQQTGLPQYF
TRBJ1-2 - TRBV5-6 - TGTGCCAGCAGCTTGGTCGGGGGCTACACCTTC CASSLVGGYTF
TRBJ2-2 - TRBV11-3 - TGTGCCAGCAGCACAGGGTCGGGCACCGGGGAGCTGTTTTTT CASSTGSGTGELFF
TRBJ1-5 - TRBV2 - TGTGCCAGCGCAGCAGGGAGGCGTAGCAATCAGCCCCAGCATTTT CASAAGRRSNQPQHF
TRBJ2-5 - TRBV5-4 - TGTGCCAGCAGCTTTCTCAGTAGTCAGCAGACCCAGTACTTC CASSFLSSQQTQYF
TRBJ2-2 - TRBV11-2 TRBD2 TGTGCCAGCAGCTTAGATATAGGGAGGGCCGGGGAGCTGTTTTTT CASSLDIGRAGELFF
TRBJ1-3 - TRBV9 - TGTGCCAGCAGCAAACTTACCTCCACTGGAAACACCATATATTTT CASSKLTSTGNTIYF
TRBJ2-5 - TRBV12-3/TRBV12-4 - TGTGCCAGCAGTTTACGGAAAGAGACCCAGTACTTC CASSLRKETQYF
TRBJ1-6 - TRBV4-1 TRBD1 TGCGCCAGCAGCCAAGAAGGGGGGACAGGGCGTAATTCACCCCTCCACTTT CASSQEGGTGRNSPLHF
TRBJ2-3 once TRBV5-4 - TGTGCCAGCAGCACCAGGGAAGGCACAGATACGCAGTATTTT CASSTREGTDTQYF
TRBJ2-1 - TRBV27 - TGTGCCAGCAGTGCGCGGGACTTCCCCCTTTTGAATGAGCAGTTCTTC CASSARDFPLLNEQFF
TRBJ1-4 - TRBV9 - TGTGCCAGCAGCAAACAGGGCGGCGGTGAAAAACTGTTTTTT CASSKQGGGEKLFF
TRBJ1-6 - TRBV5-1 - TGCGCCAGCAGCTTGTCGGGGGGCTCCTATAATTCACCCCTCCACTTT CASSLSGGSYNSPLHF
TRBJ2-5 - TRBV7-9 - TGTGCCAGCAGCCGGACGGTGGAGACCCAGTACTTC CASSRTVETQYF
TRBJ1-6 few TRBV7-6 - TGTGCCAGCAGCTTAGTTCCGGGGGACCTTATGGATTCACCCCTCCACTTT CASSLVPGDLMDSPLHF
TRBJ1-1 - TRBV18 - TGTGCCAGCTCACCACCAGTCCGGGGAAGAGAAACTGAAGCTTTCTTT CASSPPVRGRETEAFF
TRBJ2-5 - TRBV24-1 - TGTGCCACCAGCGCCGGGCCCCAAGAGACCCAGTACTTC CATSAGPQETQYF
TRBJ2-5 - TRBV6-5 - TGTGCCAGCAGTTACTCGTTAGGGACCCAGTACTTC CASSYSLGTQYF
TRBJ2-1 once TRBV6-6 - TGTGCCAGCAGTTACGGCGGGCAGACCTACAATGAGCAGTTCTTC CASSYGGQTYNEQFF